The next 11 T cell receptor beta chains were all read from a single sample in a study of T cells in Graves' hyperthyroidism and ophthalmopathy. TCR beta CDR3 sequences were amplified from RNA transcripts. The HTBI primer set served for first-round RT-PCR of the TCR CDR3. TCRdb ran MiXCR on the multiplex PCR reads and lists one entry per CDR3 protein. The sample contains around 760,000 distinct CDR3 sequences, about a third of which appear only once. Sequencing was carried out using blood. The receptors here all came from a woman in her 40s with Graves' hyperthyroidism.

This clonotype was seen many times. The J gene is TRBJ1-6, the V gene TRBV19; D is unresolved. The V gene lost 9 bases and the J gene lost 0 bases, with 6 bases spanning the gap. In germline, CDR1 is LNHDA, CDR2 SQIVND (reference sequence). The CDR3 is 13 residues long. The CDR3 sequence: CASKSSYNSPLHF. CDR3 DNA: TGTGCCAGCAAAAGCTCCTATAATTCACCCCTCCACTTT.

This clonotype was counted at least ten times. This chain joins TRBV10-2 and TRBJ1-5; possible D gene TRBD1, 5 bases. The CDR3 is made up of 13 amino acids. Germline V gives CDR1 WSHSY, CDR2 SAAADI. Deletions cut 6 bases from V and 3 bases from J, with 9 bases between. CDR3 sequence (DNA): TGCGCCAGCAGAGACAGTTCCAATCAGCCCCAGCATTTT. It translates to CASRDSSNQPQHF.

CDR3: CSIYRADTGELFF. CDR3 bases: TGCAGTATATACCGGGCGGACACCGGGGAGCTGTTTTTT. The chain combines TRBV20-1 with TRBJ2-2; no definite D call. V was shortened by 8 bases and J by 3 bases, with 13 bases between the two germline ends. Germline-derived CDR1 and CDR2 are DFQATT and SNEGSKA (reference sequence). CDR3 length: 13 amino acids.

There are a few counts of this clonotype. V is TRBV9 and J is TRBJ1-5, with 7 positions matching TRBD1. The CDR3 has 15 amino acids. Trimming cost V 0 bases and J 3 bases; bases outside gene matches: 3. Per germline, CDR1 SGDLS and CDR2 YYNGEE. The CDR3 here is CASSVGQGDNQPQHF. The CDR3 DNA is TGTGCCAGCAGCGTAGGACAGGGAGACAATCAGCCCCAGCATTTT.

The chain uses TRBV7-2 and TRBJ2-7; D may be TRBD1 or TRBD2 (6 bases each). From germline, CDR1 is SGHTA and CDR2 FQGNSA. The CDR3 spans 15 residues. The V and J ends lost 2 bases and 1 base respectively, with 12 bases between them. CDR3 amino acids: CASSLQGTLSYEQYF. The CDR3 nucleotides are TGTGCCAGCAGCTTACAGGGGACTTTATCCTACGAGCAGTACTTC. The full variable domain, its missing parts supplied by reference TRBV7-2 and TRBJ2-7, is GAGVSQSPSNKVTEKGKDVELRCDPISGHTALYWYRQSLGQGLEFLIYFQGNSAPDKSGLPSDRFSAERTGGSVSTLTIQRTQQEDSAVYLCASSLQGTLSYEQYFGPGTRLTVT.

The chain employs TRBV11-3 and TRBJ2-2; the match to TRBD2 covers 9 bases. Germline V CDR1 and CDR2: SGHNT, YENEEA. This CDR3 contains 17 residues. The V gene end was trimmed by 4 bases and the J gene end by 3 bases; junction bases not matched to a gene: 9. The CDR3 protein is CASSSPLEREDTGELFF. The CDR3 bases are TGTGCCAGCAGCTCGCCCCTCGAGCGGGAGGACACCGGGGAGCTGTTTTTT.

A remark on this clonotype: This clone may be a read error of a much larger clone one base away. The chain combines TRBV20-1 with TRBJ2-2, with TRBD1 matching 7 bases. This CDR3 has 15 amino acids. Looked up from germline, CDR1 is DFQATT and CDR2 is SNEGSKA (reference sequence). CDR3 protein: CSARTGAKNIGELFF. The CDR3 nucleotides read TGCAGTGCCAGGACAGGCGCGAAGAACATCGGGGAGCTGTTTTTT.

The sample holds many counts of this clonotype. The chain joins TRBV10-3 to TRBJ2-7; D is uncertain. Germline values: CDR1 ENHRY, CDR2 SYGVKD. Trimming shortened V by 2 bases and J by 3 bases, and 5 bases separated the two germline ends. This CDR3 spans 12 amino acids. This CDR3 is CAISESIYEQYF. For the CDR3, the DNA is TGTGCCATCAGTGAGAGTATCTACGAGCAGTACTTC.

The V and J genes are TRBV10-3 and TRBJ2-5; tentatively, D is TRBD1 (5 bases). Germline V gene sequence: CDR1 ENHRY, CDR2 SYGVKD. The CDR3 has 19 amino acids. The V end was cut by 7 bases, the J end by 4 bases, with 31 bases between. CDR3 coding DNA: TGTGCCATCATCTTAGGAAGGAACAGGCGCCATGGTGGCGGAGAGACCCAGTACTTC. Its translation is CAIILGRNRRHGGGETQYF.

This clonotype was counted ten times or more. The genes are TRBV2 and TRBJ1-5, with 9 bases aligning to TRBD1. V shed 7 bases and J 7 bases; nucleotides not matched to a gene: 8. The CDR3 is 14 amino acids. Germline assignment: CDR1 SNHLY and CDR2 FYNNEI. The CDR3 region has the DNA TGTGCCAGCATGGGACAGGGAGGTGGCCAGCCCCAGCATTTT. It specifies CASMGQGGGQPQHF.

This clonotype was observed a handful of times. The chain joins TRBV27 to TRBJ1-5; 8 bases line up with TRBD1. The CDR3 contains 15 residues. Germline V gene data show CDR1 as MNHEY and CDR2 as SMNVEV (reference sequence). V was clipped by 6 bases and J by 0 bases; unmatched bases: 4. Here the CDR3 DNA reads TGTGCCAGCAGGTCAGGGACAGGTAGCAATCAGCCCCAGCATTTT. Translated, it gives CASRSGTGSNQPQHF.